The 20 T cell receptor beta chains presented below share a single source sample, sequenced in a study of T cells after yellow fever vaccination. TCRdb analysed the 5' RACE reads with MiXCR anew, one entry per CDR3 protein. The repertoire holds around 600,000 distinct CDR3 sequences, with around 12% as singletons. The specimen was PBMCs, collected on the day of the yellow fever booster vaccination. These TCRs come from a man aged 25 to 45 who received the YFV17D yellow fever vaccine.

This clonotype was found many times. This sequence joins TRBV7-2 and TRBJ2-1, with D hard to call. Trimming pared 5 bases from V and 1 base from J, leaving 12 bases between. Germline V gene sequence: CDR1 SGHTA, CDR2 FQGNSA. The CDR3 covers 15 residues. CDR3 loop: CASSRPGTSYNEQFF. The CDR3 DNA is TGTGCCAGCAGCCGTCCAGGAACTTCCTACAATGAGCAGTTCTTC.

This clonotype was seen repeatedly, ten times or more. This CDR3 is missing its conserved last phenylalanine or tryptophan, likely due to a read error. The limits of the CDR3 on the DNA are not certain, so only TCRdb's listed CDR3 is given. V and J are TRBV6-5 and TRBJ2-1; the tabulated D call, TRBD1, remains unverified against the DNA. The CDR3 spans 16 residues, counting both ends. Germline V lookup: CDR1 MNHEY, CDR2 SVGAGI. Here the CDR3 reads CASSYTAGTGEESGKS.

This clonotype was seen a few times. V is TRBV7-2 and J is TRBJ1-1; no clear D. The germline V gene encodes CDR1 SGHTA and CDR2 FQGNSA. The CDR3 is 12 residues long. V was shortened by 5 bases and J by 5 bases, with 9 bases between the two germline ends. CDR3 bases: TGTGCCAGCAGCCCCTGGAGAACTGAAGCTTTCTTT. Translated: CASSPWRTEAFF.

This clonotype has just one count. The V call is TRBV15, the J call TRBJ2-1; unclear D gene. Trimming took off 1 base at V and 4 bases at J, with 11 bases between the two ends. Germline-derived CDR1 and CDR2 are LNHNV and YYDKDF (reference sequence). The CDR3 totals 15 residues. CDR3 amino acids: CATSRGWNSYNEQFF. The DNA of the CDR3 is TGTGCCACCAGCAGAGGCTGGAACAGTTACAATGAGCAGTTCTTC. Filled out from reference TRBV15 and TRBJ2-1, the complete variable domain reads DAMVIQNPRYQVTQFGKPVTLSCSQTLNHNVMYWYQQKSSQAPKLLFHYYDKDFNNEADTPDNFQSRRPNTSFCFLDIRSPGLGDTAMYLCATSRGWNSYNEQFFGPGTRLTVL.

The genes are TRBV13 and TRBJ2-6; D uncertain. CDR1 PRHDT and CDR2 FYEKMQ come from the germline V gene (reference sequence). CDR3 size: 17 residues. The V gene lost 0 bases and the J gene lost 0 bases, with 9 bases spanning the gap. CDR3 in amino acids: CASSLGFLNSGANVLTF. CDR3 in DNA: TGTGCCAGCAGCTTAGGTTTTTTGAACTCTGGGGCCAACGTCCTGACTTTC.

This clonotype was detected many times. The chain links TRBV5-1 to TRBJ2-1, with D perhaps matching TRBD2 (5 bases). Germline V CDR1 and CDR2: SGHRS, YFSETQ. The CDR3 covers 14 residues. V lost 0 bases and J 2 bases, leaving 6 bases between the germline ends. The CDR3 sequence is CASSLDGAYNEQFF. As DNA, the CDR3 is TGCGCCAGCAGCTTGGACGGGGCCTACAATGAGCAGTTCTTC.

The chain links TRBV19 to TRBJ2-5; D might be TRBD1 or TRBD2, each matching 5 bases. Germline loops: CDR1 LNHDA, CDR2 SQIVND (reference sequence). The CDR3 loop spans 15 amino acids. V lost 5 bases and J 7 bases, leaving 20 bases between the germline ends. In DNA, the CDR3 is TGTGCCAGTAGTCCGTCTAGGGGAGTAGCAGGGACCCAGTACTTC. Amino acid sequence: CASSPSRGVAGTQYF.

This clonotype was picked up a small number of times. The chain links TRBV19 to TRBJ2-3; TRBD2 agrees at 14 bases. CDR1 is LNHDA and CDR2 is SQIVND in the germline V gene (reference sequence). V lost 10 bases and J lost 7; bases outside the gene matches: 13. CDR3 length: 16 residues. The CDR3 sequence: CATTPGTSGSSYTQYF. Written as DNA, the CDR3 is TGTGCCACCACGCCGGGGACTAGCGGGAGCAGTTATACGCAGTATTTT.

The sample holds a few counts of this clonotype. V usage is TRBV5-1 and J usage is TRBJ2-3; D possibly uses TRBD1 or TRBD2 (6 bases each). The CDR3 extends over 16 amino acids. CDR1 is SGHRS, CDR2 YFSETQ, per germline. V lost 0 bases and J 2 bases, leaving 13 bases between the germline ends. The CDR3 DNA follows: TGCGCCAGCAGCTTGGGGGGGGCAACCCACACAGATACGCAGTATTTT. Translated, it gives CASSLGGATHTDTQYF.

This clonotype was seen repeatedly, ten times or more. The chain carries TRBV7-2 and TRBJ2-1; 8 bases agree with TRBD1. Germline V CDR1 and CDR2: SGHTA, FQGNSA. Trimming took 1 base from V and 6 from J; bases not matched to a gene: 11. The CDR3 extends over 17 amino acids. The CDR3 DNA reads TGTGCCAGCAGCTTAGGCAGGACAGGGTCACCTAGCAATGAGCAGTTCTTC. As protein: CASSLGRTGSPSNEQFF.

This clonotype was detected ten times or more. The chain is built from TRBV9 and TRBJ2-1, with 8 positions matching TRBD2. CDR3 length: 15 amino acids. CDR1 is SGDLS, CDR2 YYNGEE, per germline. The trim removed 0 bases at V and 7 bases at J, leaving 6 bases unmatched. The CDR3 DNA is TGTGCCAGCAGCGTAGCGGGAGGGCCTGGGAATGAGCAGTTCTTC. It codes for CASSVAGGPGNEQFF. The variable domain in full, completed from reference TRBV9 and TRBJ2-1, reads DSGVTQTPKHLITATGQRVTLRCSPRSGDLSVYWYQQSLDQGLQFLIQYYNGEERAKGNILERFSAQQFPDLHSELNLSSLELGDSALYFCASSVAGGPGNEQFFGPGTRLTVL.

This clonotype showed up many times. V and J are TRBV5-1 and TRBJ2-7, with D uncertain. The CDR3 is 13 amino acids. CDR1 is SGHRS and CDR2 is YFSETQ in the germline V gene. Trimming took off 0 bases at V and 3 bases at J, with 7 bases between the two ends. CDR3 residues: CASSLAPDYEQYF. CDR3 coding DNA: TGCGCCAGCAGCTTGGCCCCAGACTACGAGCAGTACTTC. Complete variable domain (other parts from reference TRBV5-1 and TRBJ2-7): KAGVTQTPRYLIKTRGQQVTLSCSPISGHRSVSWYQQTPGQGLQFLFEYFSETQRNKGNFPGRFSGRQFSNSRSEMNVSTLELGDSALYLCASSLAPDYEQYFGPGTRLTVT.

This rearrangement joins TRBV15 to TRBJ2-7, with 10 bases that match TRBD2. V lost 3 bases, J lost 7 bases, and 9 bases stayed unmatched. This CDR3 has 15 amino acids. Per germline, CDR1 LNHNV and CDR2 YYDKDF (reference sequence). The CDR3 DNA sequence: TGTGCCACCAGCAGGGGGTCTAGCGGGAGCGGAGAGCAGTACTTC. Translated, it gives CATSRGSSGSGEQYF.

V gene TRBV29-1 combines with J gene TRBJ2-4, with 8 bases that match TRBD1. Unmatched junction bases numbered 14, after V lost 0 bases and J lost 1 base. The germline V gene has CDR1 SQVTM and CDR2 ANQGSEA. The CDR3 extends over 19 amino acids. In nucleotides, the CDR3 is TGCAGCGTTGAAGATCGGGGCAGGGGGCGTCAGGGGGCCAAAAACATTCAGTACTTC. It is translated as CSVEDRGRGRQGAKNIQYF.

This clonotype has only a few counts. The chain has TRBV5-1 and TRBJ1-6; D is undetermined. The CDR3 has 14 amino acids. Trimming took 4 bases from V and 6 from J, leaving 11 bases between them. CDR1 and CDR2 (germline): SGHRS, YFSETQ. The CDR3 reads CASSEGVSNSPLHF. The DNA for the CDR3 is TGCGCCAGCAGCGAAGGAGTGTCTAATTCACCCCTCCACTTT.

This clonotype was found a few times. The chain recombines TRBV3-1 with TRBJ2-3; D is perhaps TRBD1 or TRBD2 (6 bases each). The CDR3 consists of 15 residues. Germline CDR1 reads LGHDT; CDR2 reads YNNKEL (reference sequence). Trimming took 2 bases from V and 6 from J, leaving 15 bases between them. Here the CDR3 DNA reads TGTGCCAGCAGCCAAAGTGACACAGGGAGGGATACGCAGTATTTT. Amino acids: CASSQSDTGRDTQYF.

There are many counts of this clonotype. The genes are TRBV7-2 and TRBJ2-5; D is perhaps TRBD2 (6 bases). V lost 3 bases to trimming and J lost 6 bases, with 20 bases between them. CDR3 length: 16 residues. Germline values: CDR1 SGHTA, CDR2 FQGNSA. CDR3 sequence reads: CASSLAGTGLRKTQYF. DNA for the CDR3: TGTGCCAGCAGCTTGGCCGGGACTGGCTTGAGGAAGACCCAGTACTTC.

The chain links TRBV12-3 or TRBV12-4 to TRBJ2-2; no clear D gene. Deletions cut 6 bases from V and 6 bases from J, with 11 bases between. The CDR3 sequence is 13 residues long. The CDR3 sequence is CASRLTNPGELFF. Written as DNA, the CDR3 is TGTGCCAGCAGGCTTACTAATCCCGGGGAGCTGTTTTTT.

The table lists this clonotype with a few counts. This chain joins TRBV7-9 and TRBJ2-7; TRBD2 matches at 7 bases. The CDR3 runs to 16 residues. Losses at the gene ends were 5 bases for V and 4 bases for J; bases not matched to a gene: 14. CDR1 and CDR2 (germline): SEHNR, FQNEAQ (reference sequence). The CDR3 DNA follows: TGTGCCAGCAGCCCCGGGCTTCTAGCGGAAATTTACGAGCAGTACTTC. Translating gives CASSPGLLAEIYEQYF.

This clonotype was recorded many times. This chain joins TRBV7-9 and TRBJ2-4; D call uncertain. The CDR3 spans 13 residues. V lost 5 bases to trimming and J lost 10 bases, with 15 bases between them. Per the germline V gene, CDR1 is SEHNR and CDR2 is FQNEAQ (reference sequence). For the CDR3, the DNA is TGTGCCAGCAGCCTCGGGCGTGTGGAAATTCAGTACTTC. Amino acid sequence: CASSLGRVEIQYF.